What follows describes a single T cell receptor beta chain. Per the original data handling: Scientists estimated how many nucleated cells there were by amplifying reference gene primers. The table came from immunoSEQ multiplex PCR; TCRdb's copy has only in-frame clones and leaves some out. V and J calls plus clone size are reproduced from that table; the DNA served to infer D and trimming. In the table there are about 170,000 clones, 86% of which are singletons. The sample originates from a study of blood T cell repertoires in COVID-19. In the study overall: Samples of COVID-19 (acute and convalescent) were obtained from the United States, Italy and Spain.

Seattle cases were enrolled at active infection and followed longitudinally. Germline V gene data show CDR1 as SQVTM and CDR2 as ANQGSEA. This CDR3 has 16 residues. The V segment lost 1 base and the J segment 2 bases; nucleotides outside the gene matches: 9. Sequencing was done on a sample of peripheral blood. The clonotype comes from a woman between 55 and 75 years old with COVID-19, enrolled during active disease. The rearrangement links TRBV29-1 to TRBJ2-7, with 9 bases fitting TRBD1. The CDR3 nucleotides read TGCAGCGTTGAAGGGGGCCGGGACAGGGACCCCTACGAGCAGTACTTC. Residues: CSVEGGRDRDPYEQYF.